The 8 T cell receptor beta chains reported below all come from one sample, sequenced in a study of follicular helper T cells after annual influenza vaccination. Sequenced by immunoSEQ multiplex PCR; TCRdb stores in-frame clones only, minus some. The table includes some 10,000 clones, about 80% detected once. Specified time point: 2014-2015 season, pre-vaccination. This sample comprised CXCR5+ CD38- circulating T follicular helper cells from blood, obtained on the day of influenza vaccination. Described subset: circulating Tfh, non-naive CD4+CXCR5+PD-1+ (ICOS+CD38+ or ICOS-CD38-). Every receptor here comes from an adult who received the influenza vaccine.

This chain uses TRBV5-6 with TRBJ2-2; D perhaps matches TRBD1 (7 bases). Looked up from germline, CDR1 is SGHDT and CDR2 is YYEEEE. Trimming stripped 0 bases from V and 5 bases from J, with 11 bases between. CDR3 length: 15 amino acids. DNA for the CDR3: TGTGCCAGCAGCTTGGTGGCAGGGGGGACCGGGGAGCTGTTTTTT. Translation gives CASSLVAGGTGELFF.

The rearrangement uses TRBV9 and TRBJ2-3, with 7 bases matching TRBD2. The CDR3 totals 15 residues. J was trimmed by 1 base and V by 0 bases; bases with no gene match: 2. Germline CDR1 SGDLS, CDR2 YYNGEE. CDR3 in DNA: TGTGCCAGCAGCGTAGTTACTAGCGGCACAGATACGCAGTATTTT. Protein: CASSVVTSGTDTQYF.

The V gene is TRBV28, the J gene TRBJ2-1; 7 positions agree with TRBD1. The germline V gene encodes CDR1 MDHEN and CDR2 SYDVKM. This CDR3 is 15 amino acids long. J lost 2 bases, V lost 6 bases, and 7 bases had no gene match. The CDR3 DNA reads as TGTGCCAGCAGCCCCGGCAGGGGGACCTACAATGAGCAGTTCTTC. This codes for CASSPGRGTYNEQFF.

The chain uses TRBV11-2 and TRBJ2-3; D unclear. The V gene's germline CDR1 is SGHAT and CDR2 FQNNGV. This CDR3 is built from 15 residues. Trimming took off 1 base at V and 4 bases at J, with 12 bases between the two ends. The CDR3: CASSLGVAMADTQYF. Written as DNA, the CDR3 is TGTGCCAGCAGCTTAGGCGTGGCTATGGCAGATACGCAGTATTTT.

The chain combines TRBV7-3 with TRBJ2-3; TRBD2 aligns across 12 bases. Germline V gene lookup returns CDR1 SGHTA and CDR2 FQGTGA. The CDR3 contains 16 residues. V dropped 5 bases and J dropped 1; count of bases not matched to a gene: 4. DNA of the CDR3: TGTGCCAGCAGCCCCGCTAGCGGGGGGGGCACAGATACGCAGTATTTT. Protein product: CASSPASGGGTDTQYF.

The CDR3 spells CAWRTGEITGELFF. CDR3 in DNA: TGTGCCTGGAGAACCGGGGAAATCACCGGGGAGCTGTTTTTT. The rearrangement links TRBV30 to TRBJ2-2; D perhaps matches TRBD2 (5 bases). The CDR3 covers 14 residues. Trimming left V 3 bases short and J 4 bases short, with 12 bases between. The V gene's germline CDR1 is GTSNPN and CDR2 SVGIG (reference sequence).

This chain connects TRBV18 to TRBJ2-3; TRBD1 agrees at 7 bases. The ends lost 3 bases at V and 7 bases at J; junction bases unmatched: 10. Germline V CDR1 and CDR2: KGHSH, LQKENI. This CDR3 spans 15 amino acids. The CDR3 loop is CASSPGQDPSNTQYF. In DNA, the CDR3 is TGTGCCAGCTCACCCGGACAGGACCCCTCAAATACGCAGTATTTT.

The CDR3 nucleotides read TGTGCCAGCTGCTCACAGGGGGTGGCCGGGGAGCTGTTTTTT. Protein sequence: CASCSQGVAGELFF. This sequence joins TRBV7-9 and TRBJ2-2; 8 bases are shared with TRBD1. The germline V gene encodes CDR1 SEHNR and CDR2 FQNEAQ (reference sequence). The ends lost 8 bases at V and 6 bases at J; junction bases unmatched: 8. CDR3 length: 14 residues.